This TCR beta chain was captured by sequencing in a study of T cell changes during pregnancy in multiple sclerosis. The CDR3 runs to 14 residues. Germline-derived CDR1 and CDR2 are GTSNPN and SVGIG (reference sequence). The V gene lost 0 bases and the J gene lost 6 bases, with 13 bases spanning the gap. TCRdb's table, derived via immunoSEQ multiplex PCR, lists solely in-frame clones and lacks some. Among about 47,000 clones listed, 93% were seen once. The receptor was isolated from a female donor with multiple sclerosis, enrolled in a pregnancy study. Sequenced here: peripheral blood, sampled in the second trimester of pregnancy. V gene TRBV30 combines with J gene TRBJ2-3; tentative D call: TRBD2 (6 bases). The CDR3 sequence: CAWSVRLEGDTQYF. CDR3 DNA sequence: TGTGCCTGGAGTGTACGTCTGGAGGGGGATACGCAGTATTTT.